A selection of T cell receptor beta chains follows, all from one sample in a study of OX40 agonist ivuxolimab in advanced cancers. TCRdb keeps only in-frame clones here, not all; method: immunoSEQ multiplex PCR. The sample records more than 55,000 clones, about 89% being singletons. The sample was CD4+ or CD8+ T cells sorted from blood, taken in a trial of the OX40 agonist ivuxolimab. The receptors come from an adult with an advanced solid tumor such as melanoma, head and neck, liver or kidney cancer. Each CDR3 is given with its conserved first and last residue. The D gene is left open where the match is weak. Rows give clone size only sometimes, using once, few, many, or a class for an expanded clone.

j_call d_call v_call clone_size cdr3_nt cdr3_aa
TRBJ2-7 TRBD1 TRBV11-3 - TGTGCCAGCAGCCCCGGACCGGAAGGACAGGGTTACCTCTACGAGCAGTACTTC CASSPGPEGQGYLYEQYF
TRBJ2-2 TRBD2 TRBV4-3 - TGCGCCAGCAGCCAGTCTAGCGGGAGTCGAACCGGGGAGCTGTTTTTT CASSQSSGSRTGELFF
TRBJ2-5 - TRBV10-3 - TGTGCCATCAGAGATTCGCACGGCCAAGAGACCCAGTACTTC CAIRDSHGQETQYF
TRBJ2-2 TRBD1 TRBV7-9 - TGTGCCAGCAGCCGAGACAGGGTAGGCACCGGGGAGCTGTTTTTT CASSRDRVGTGELFF
TRBJ2-1 TRBD2 TRBV7-6 - TGTGCCAGCAGCTTCGGGCTAGCGGGAGGGTATGAGCAGTTCTTC CASSFGLAGGYEQFF
TRBJ2-3 - TRBV6-1 - TGTGCCAGCAGTCGGCCCTCCAGGACAGATACGCAGTATTTT CASSRPSRTDTQYF
TRBJ2-7 - TRBV6-4 - TGTGCCAGCATGCGAACCGAGCAGTACTTC CASMRTEQYF
TRBJ2-7 - TRBV7-8 - TGTGCCAGCAGCTTATACGGTTCCTACGAGCAGTACTTC CASSLYGSYEQYF
TRBJ2-7 - TRBV28 - TGTGCCAGCCTCGGACAGCCCTACGAGCAGTACTTC CASLGQPYEQYF
TRBJ1-1 - TRBV11-2 - TGTGCCAGCGGCCAGGCGGAGCGTAGCTATTCGGAAGCTTTCTTT CASGQAERSYSEAFF
TRBJ1-2 TRBD1 TRBV28 - TGTGCCAGCTCCGAACAGGGGGCTTATGGCTACACCTTC CASSEQGAYGYTF
TRBJ1-5 - TRBV5-6 once TGTGCCAGCAGCTCCCATGGGGGGCAGCCCCAGCATTTT CASSSHGGQPQHF
TRBJ1-5 - TRBV28 - TGTGCCAGCAGTCACCTGCCCCAGCCCCAGCATTTT CASSHLPQPQHF
TRBJ2-7 TRBD2 TRBV11-2 once TGTGCCAGCAGCACAGGGACTAGCGGGAGTTACGAGCAGTACTTC CASSTGTSGSYEQYF
TRBJ1-6 - TRBV15 - TGTGCCACCAGCGGAGGAACAGGGACCCTCCACTTT CATSGGTGTLHF
TRBJ1-6 - TRBV7-2 - TGTGCCAGCAGCGCCACCGGGACCTCAGGACTACCCCTCCACTTT CASSATGTSGLPLHF
TRBJ1-4 - TRBV2 - TGTGCCGCAAGGGGGGGGGCGCATAATGAAAAACTGTTTTTT CAARGGAHNEKLFF
TRBJ1-5 - TRBV28 - TGTGCCAGTTATACGCGGACCGGTGGGACGGGTCAGCCCCAGCATTTT CASYTRTGGTGQPQHF
TRBJ1-2 - TRBV7-2 - TGTGCCAGCAGCCTCTCGACAGACTATGGCTACACCTTC CASSLSTDYGYTF
TRBJ1-1 - TRBV6-1 - TGTGCCAGCAGTGGGGGGGGATTAGGCACTGAAGCTTTCTTT CASSGGGLGTEAFF
TRBJ2-7 - TRBV28 - TGTGCCAGCGGGGGCGGGGTCTACGAGCAGTACTTC CASGGGVYEQYF